This TCR beta chain derives from a study of regulatory T cells in long-lasting Graves disease listed by TCRdb under 2021. In the study overall: Patients with newly diagnosed Graves' disease had been on antithyroid drugs for under 3 months. Persistent Graves' disease patients were compared with newly diagnosed Graves' disease patients by peripheral blood TCR sequencing and RNA sequencing. The study was registered as a clinical trial and conducted in China. A total of 33 samples underwent TCR sequencing, from about 13 patients with persistent Graves' disease and 20 patients with newly diagnosed Graves' disease. The paper's findings and limits, for the study overall: The study examined only peripheral blood because the primary lesion, thyroid tissue, could not be accessed. As a limitation, the authors acknowledged that the small sample size may reduce accuracy. Only the TCR beta chain was sequenced and analyzed. Persistent Graves' disease patients showed lower TCR Shannon entropy and fewer highly expanded clones than newly diagnosed patients, suggesting clonal expansion. Persistent disease showed preferential use of TRBV28, TRBJ1-2 and TRBJ2-5, whereas newly diagnosed disease favored TRBV20-1 and TRBJ2-1. Patients with persistent disease shared more public clonotypes (approximately 2,500) than newly diagnosed patients did (approximately 990).

Explained via the paper, the time point label denotes: newly diagnosed GD, antithyroid drugs for less than 3 months. For both TCR sequencing and RNA sequencing, RNA was extracted from PBMCs in TRIzol. The diagnosis of Graves' disease followed American Thyroid Association guidelines. The patients came from an endocrinology department in Xi'an, China. Each patient gave approximately 9.7 milliliters of peripheral blood, collected in an EDTA anticoagulant tube. Ficoll Paque Plus density gradient separation was used to isolate PBMCs, and no additional T cell sorting was done. An Agilent 2100 Bioanalyzer and agarose gel were used to check RNA quality, and a NanoDrop 2000 was used to measure RNA concentration. This clonotype was seen at least ten times. Its recognized antigen is unknown. No much larger clone is present one base from it, and per-base qualities are unavailable. The germline V gene gives CDR1 as SGHRS and CDR2 as YFSETQ. Trimming removed 3 bases from V and 8 bases from J; the gene matches leave 14 bases unexplained. The CDR3, cysteine through phenylalanine, is 16 amino acids long. Only the CDR3 region is kept as DNA, spanning 48 bases read in frame from base 1.

The library was produced with multiplex PCR. The run used an Illumina HiSeq 4000. CDR3 regions were amplified by Arm-PCR with iRepertoire HTBI primers to construct TCR beta libraries. Gel purification was performed on PCR products prior to sequencing. In the authors' own workflow: Gene usage analysis of CDR3 amino acid clonotypes used the approximately 56 TRBV and more than 13 TRBJ segments found across samples. COPE and FqMerger were used to merge filtered high-quality paired reads into contigs. BLAST was used to align contigs to IMGT TRBV, TRBD and TRBJ reference genes, and CDR3 was defined according to IMGT. Highly expanded clones were defined as clonotypes with a frequency above 0.1%. Shannon entropy was used to measure repertoire diversity, and the Gini coefficient was used to measure V-J evenness. A clonotype found in more than one individual was treated as public. The public sequencing data were trimmed at Q25 with fastp and processed into clonotypes with MiXCR by TCRdb, which kept only in-frame beta chains. CDR3 protein duplicates are merged, each entry listing the most common genes and DNA. The V and J calls reflect TCRdb's pipeline rather than the authors' work. The sample table contains about 430,000 distinct CDR3 sequences; only one count was recorded for roughly 15% of them. Approximately 8% of the sample comes from the top ten.

These same records also appear under a second study, on T cells in Graves' hyperthyroidism and ophthalmopathy. Reported in the second study: Stable Graves' hyperthyroidism was defined as no progression to ophthalmopathy during 18 months of follow-up. Hyperthyroidism patients were aged 18 to 65 years and newly diagnosed, with disease duration of less than 2 months. Any patient with an uncontrolled infection, another autoimmune disease, pregnancy or lactation was excluded. Diagnoses were established on the basis of clinical symptoms, serum thyroxine and TRAb, thyroid ultrasound, and orbital computed tomography. The first round of RT-PCR for the TCR CDR3 was performed with the HTBI primer set and the Qiagen OneStep RT-PCR kit. Most expanded thyroid clonotypes (frequency above 0.001) were also detected in blood, suggesting blood repertoires may reflect thyroid immune responses. In cross-validation, a model built on a 13 V-J signature told ophthalmopathy apart from stable hyperthyroidism with 87.88% sensitivity and approximately 81% specificity, and in testing the same model reached 80%/75%. In validation, the model predicted progression to ophthalmopathy a median of roughly 6.5 months before onset, with about 71% sensitivity and 72.22% specificity. A discovery cohort of about a hundred patients, approximately 44 with Graves' ophthalmopathy and 57 with stable Graves' hyperthyroidism, was used to find distinguishing TCR V-J signatures. Prospective prediction of ophthalmopathy was tested in an independent validation cohort consisting of some 18 hyperthyroidism patients and about 17 patients who later progressed to ophthalmopathy. The approximately 100 discovery patients were randomly divided into training and test sets at a 7:3 ratio. The study also compared thyroid tissue and blood T-cell repertoires from roughly six Graves' hyperthyroidism patients. Following sampling, methimazole starting at 30 mg daily was given to hyperthyroidism patients, and high-dose intravenous methylprednisolone was given to ophthalmopathy patients. Libraries were constructed in a second round of multiplex PCR, after which size selection and purification were performed. Paired-end sequencing of the libraries was performed with 100 bp reads on an Illumina HiSeq2000. SOAPnuke was used to process the raw data, with reads discarded if the reads contained adapters or uncalled bases, had a mean Phred below 15, or lacked an exact constant-primer or identifier match. COPE v1.2.5 was used to merge the high-quality paired reads, and each unique nucleotide sequence was defined as a clonotype. MiTCR v1.1 was used to align the clonotypes against IMGT TRBV, TRBD and TRBJ reference segments. Analysis was restricted to V-J combinations with a frequency above 0.0001, which covered roughly 99% of repertoires. A TCS score was defined as the ratio of F50 (clonal expansion) to E x V (chaos), with BLOSUM62-based TCRdist applied between CDR3 peptides within each V-J. Welch's t-statistics and random forest reduced approximately 520 V-J features to roughly 13, which were used in a naive Bayes classifier (R e1071). Sample size was not statistically predetermined, and blinding of investigators to group allocation was not performed. TCR Vbeta CDR3 sequencing of roughly 140 peripheral blood samples (about 45 ophthalmopathy, 75 to 80 hyperthyroidism and roughly 17 progressor patients) is reported in the paper.

Source: peripheral blood mononuclear cells (PBMCs), taken at new diagnosis, from a patient treated with antithyroid drugs. This chain is built from TRBV5-1 and TRBJ2-1; 7 bases in the junction line up with TRBD1. The source is a woman aged 40 to 55 with Graves disease. Donor details come from another sample of the same person, matched by shared clones. This receptor carries the CDR3 CASSYTGATSLYEQFF. The bases are TGCGCCAGCAGCTATACAGGGGCCACAAGTCTCTATGAGCAGTTCTTC.